This T cell receptor beta chain originates from a study of blood T cell repertoires in COVID-19. The wider study: COVID-19 samples, acute and convalescent, were from the United States, Italy and Spain.

The repertoire was sequenced with immunoSEQ multiplex PCR; TCRdb's copy has only in-frame clones and lacks some. The sample holds roughly 200,000 clones, approximately 90% seen once. Trimming removed 6 bases from V and 0 bases from J; junction bases left unmatched: 9. The CDR3 is 18 amino acids. In germline, CDR1 is SNHLY, CDR2 FYNNEI. This TCR was recovered from a woman in her thirties or forties in a cohort exposed to, infected with or recovered from COVID-19 (not recorded which). The sample taken for sequencing was PBMCs or T cells enriched from blood (not recorded which). This chain uses TRBV2 with TRBJ2-2; 11 positions match TRBD2. The chain's CDR3 is CASSFTGTSGANTGELFF. The CDR3 DNA is TGTGCCAGCAGCTTTACCGGGACTAGCGGTGCGAACACCGGGGAGCTGTTTTTT.